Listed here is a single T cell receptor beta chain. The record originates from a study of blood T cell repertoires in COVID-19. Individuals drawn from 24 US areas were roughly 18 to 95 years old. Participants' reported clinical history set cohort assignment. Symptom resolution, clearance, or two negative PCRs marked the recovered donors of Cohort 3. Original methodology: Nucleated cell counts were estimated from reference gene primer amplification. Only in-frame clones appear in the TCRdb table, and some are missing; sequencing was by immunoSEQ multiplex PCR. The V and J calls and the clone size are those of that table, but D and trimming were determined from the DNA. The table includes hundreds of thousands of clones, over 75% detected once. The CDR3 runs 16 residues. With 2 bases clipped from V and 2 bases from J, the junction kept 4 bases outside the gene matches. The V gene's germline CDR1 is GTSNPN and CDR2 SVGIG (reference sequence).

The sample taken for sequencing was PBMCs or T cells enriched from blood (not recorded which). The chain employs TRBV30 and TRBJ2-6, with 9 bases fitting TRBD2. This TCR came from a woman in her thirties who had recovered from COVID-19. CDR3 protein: CAWSNSGGTGANVLTF. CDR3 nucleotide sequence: TGTGCCTGGAGTAATAGCGGGGGAACTGGGGCCAACGTCCTGACTTTC.